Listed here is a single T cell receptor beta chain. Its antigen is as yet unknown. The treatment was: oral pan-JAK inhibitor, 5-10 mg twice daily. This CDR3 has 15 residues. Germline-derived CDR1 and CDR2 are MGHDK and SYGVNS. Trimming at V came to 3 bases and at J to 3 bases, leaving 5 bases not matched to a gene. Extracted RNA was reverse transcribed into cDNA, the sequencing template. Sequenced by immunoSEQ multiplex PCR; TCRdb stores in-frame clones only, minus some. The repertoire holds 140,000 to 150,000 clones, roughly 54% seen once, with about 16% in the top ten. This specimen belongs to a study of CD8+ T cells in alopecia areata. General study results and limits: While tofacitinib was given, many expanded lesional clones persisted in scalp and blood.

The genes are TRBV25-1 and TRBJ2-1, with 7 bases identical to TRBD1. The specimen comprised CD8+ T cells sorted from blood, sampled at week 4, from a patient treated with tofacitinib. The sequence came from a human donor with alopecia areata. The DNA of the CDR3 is TGTGCCAGCAGTGACTGGGGGACAGACTACAATGAGCAGTTCTTC. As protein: CASSDWGTDYNEQFF.